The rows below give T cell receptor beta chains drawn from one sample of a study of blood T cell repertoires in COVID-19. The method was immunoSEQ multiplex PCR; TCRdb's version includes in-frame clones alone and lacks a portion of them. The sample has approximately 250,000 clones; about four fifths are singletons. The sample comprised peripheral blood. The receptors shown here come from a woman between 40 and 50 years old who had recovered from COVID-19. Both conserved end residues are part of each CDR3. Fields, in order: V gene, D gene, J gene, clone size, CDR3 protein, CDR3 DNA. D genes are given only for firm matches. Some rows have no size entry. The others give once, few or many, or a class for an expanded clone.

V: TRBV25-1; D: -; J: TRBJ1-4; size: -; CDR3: CASSPPPTTNEKLFF; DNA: TGTGCCAGCAGCCCCCCCCCTACAACTAATGAAAAACTGTTTTTT
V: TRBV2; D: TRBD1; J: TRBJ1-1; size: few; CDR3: CASSEAGGQSIIEAFF; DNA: TGTGCCAGCAGTGAAGCGGGGGGACAGTCAATTATTGAAGCTTTCTTT
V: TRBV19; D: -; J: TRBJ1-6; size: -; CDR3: CASSNQGTNSLLHF; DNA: TGTGCCAGTAGTAATCAGGGTACTAATTCACTCCTCCACTTT
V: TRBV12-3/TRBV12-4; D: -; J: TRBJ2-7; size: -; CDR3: CASTYALTYEQYF; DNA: TGTGCCAGCACCTACGCCCTAACCTACGAGCAGTACTTC
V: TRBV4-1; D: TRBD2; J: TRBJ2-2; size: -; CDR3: CASSQEPSGLNTGELFF; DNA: TGCGCCAGCAGCCAAGAGCCTAGCGGGCTTAACACCGGGGAGCTGTTTTTT
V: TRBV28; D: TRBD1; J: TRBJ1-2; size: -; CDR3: CASSQGQGWGYTF; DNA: TGTGCCAGCAGTCAGGGACAGGGCTGGGGCTACACCTTC
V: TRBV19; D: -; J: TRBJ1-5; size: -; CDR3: CASSRGSNQPQHF; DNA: TGTGCCAGTAGTCGGGGAAGCAATCAGCCCCAGCATTTT
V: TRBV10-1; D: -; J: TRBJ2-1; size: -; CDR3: CASSGPGGANEQFF; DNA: TGCGCCAGCAGCGGCCCGGGCGGGGCGAATGAGCAGTTCTTC
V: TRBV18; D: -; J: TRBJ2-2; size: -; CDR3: CASSPGVTGELFF; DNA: TGTGCCAGCTCACCGGGAGTAACCGGGGAGCTGTTTTTT
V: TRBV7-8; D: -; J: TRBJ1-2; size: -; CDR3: CASSPGQNYGYTF; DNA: TGTGCCAGCAGCCCAGGACAGAACTATGGCTACACCTTC
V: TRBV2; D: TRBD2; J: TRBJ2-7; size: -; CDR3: CASSLLAGTTYEQYF; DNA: TGTGCCAGCAGCTTACTAGCGGGGACTACCTACGAGCAGTACTTC
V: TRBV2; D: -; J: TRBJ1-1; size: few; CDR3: CASSYRTEAFF; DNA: TGTGCCAGCAGCTATCGTACTGAAGCTTTCTTT
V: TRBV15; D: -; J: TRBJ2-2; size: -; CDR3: CATTPRGGPGELFF; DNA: TGTGCCACCACCCCCCGTGGTGGCCCCGGGGAGCTGTTTTTT
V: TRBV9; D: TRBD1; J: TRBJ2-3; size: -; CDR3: CASSADRDGTDTQYF; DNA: TGTGCCAGCAGCGCGGACAGGGATGGCACAGATACGCAGTATTTT